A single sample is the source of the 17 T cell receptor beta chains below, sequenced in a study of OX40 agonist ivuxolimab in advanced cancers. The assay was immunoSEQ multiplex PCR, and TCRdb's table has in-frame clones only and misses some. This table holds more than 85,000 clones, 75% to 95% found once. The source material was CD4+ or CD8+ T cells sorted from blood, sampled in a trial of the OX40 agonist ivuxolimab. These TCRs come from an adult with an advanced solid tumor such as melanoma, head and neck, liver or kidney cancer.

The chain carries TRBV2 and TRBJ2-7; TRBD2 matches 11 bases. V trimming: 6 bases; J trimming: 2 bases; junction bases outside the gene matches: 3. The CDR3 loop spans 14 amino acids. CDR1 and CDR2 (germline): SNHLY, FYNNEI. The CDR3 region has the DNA TGTGCCAGCAGGGGGACTAGCGGACCCTACGAGCAGTACTTC. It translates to CASRGTSGPYEQYF.

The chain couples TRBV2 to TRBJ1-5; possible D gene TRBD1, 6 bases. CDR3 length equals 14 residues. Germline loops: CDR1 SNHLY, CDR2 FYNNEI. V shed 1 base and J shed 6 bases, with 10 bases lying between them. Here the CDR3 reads CASSEGGGSQPQHF. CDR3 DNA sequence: TGTGCCAGCAGTGAAGGGGGGGGCTCTCAGCCCCAGCATTTT.

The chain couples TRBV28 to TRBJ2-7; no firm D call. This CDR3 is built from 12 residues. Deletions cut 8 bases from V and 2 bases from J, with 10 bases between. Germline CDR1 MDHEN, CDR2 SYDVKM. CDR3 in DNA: TGTGCCAGCCGGAAACAAGCCTACGAGCAGTACTTC. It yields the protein CASRKQAYEQYF.

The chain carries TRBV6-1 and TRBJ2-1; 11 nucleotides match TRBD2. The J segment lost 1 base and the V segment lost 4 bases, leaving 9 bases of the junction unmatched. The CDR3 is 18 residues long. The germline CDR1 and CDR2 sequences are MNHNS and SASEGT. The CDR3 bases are TGTGCCAGCAGTGGACTAGCGGGGCCCGGGAAGTCCTACAATGAGCAGTTCTTC. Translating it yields CASSGLAGPGKSYNEQFF.

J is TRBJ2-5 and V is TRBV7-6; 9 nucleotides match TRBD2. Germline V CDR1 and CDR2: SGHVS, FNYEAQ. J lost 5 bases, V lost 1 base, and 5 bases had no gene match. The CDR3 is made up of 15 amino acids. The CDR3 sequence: CASSLVSGRSETQYF. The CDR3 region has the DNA TGTGCCAGCAGCTTAGTAAGCGGGAGGTCGGAGACCCAGTACTTC.

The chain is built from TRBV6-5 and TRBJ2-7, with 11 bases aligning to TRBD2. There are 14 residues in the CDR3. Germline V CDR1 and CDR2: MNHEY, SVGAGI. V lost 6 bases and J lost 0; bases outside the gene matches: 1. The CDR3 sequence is CASRGLAGSYEQYF. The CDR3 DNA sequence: TGTGCCAGCAGAGGACTAGCGGGCTCCTACGAGCAGTACTTC.

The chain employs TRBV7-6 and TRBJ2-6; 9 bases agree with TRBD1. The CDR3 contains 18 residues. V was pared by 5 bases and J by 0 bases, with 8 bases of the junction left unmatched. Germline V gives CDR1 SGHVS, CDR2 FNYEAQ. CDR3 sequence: CASSRRDRVDSGANVLTF. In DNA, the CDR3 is TGTGCCAGCAGCCGCCGGGACAGGGTAGACTCTGGGGCCAACGTCCTGACTTTC.

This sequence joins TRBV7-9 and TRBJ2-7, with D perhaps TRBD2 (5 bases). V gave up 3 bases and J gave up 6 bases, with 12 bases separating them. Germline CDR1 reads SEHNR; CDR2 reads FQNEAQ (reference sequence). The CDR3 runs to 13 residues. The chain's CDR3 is CASSFSFGLEQYF. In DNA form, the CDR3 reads TGTGCCAGCAGCTTCTCTTTTGGACTCGAGCAGTACTTC.

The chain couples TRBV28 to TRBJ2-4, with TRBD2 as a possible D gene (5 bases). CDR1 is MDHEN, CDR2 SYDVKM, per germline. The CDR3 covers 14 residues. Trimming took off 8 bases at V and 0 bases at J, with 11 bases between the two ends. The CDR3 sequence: CASGEPLAKNIQYF. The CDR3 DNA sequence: TGTGCCAGCGGGGAGCCTTTAGCCAAAAACATTCAGTACTTC.

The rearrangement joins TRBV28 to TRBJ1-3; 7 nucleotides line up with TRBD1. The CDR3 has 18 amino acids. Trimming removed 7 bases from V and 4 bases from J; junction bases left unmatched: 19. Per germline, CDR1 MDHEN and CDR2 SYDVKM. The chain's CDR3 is CASTLGGGGTLTGNTIYF. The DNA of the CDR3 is TGTGCCAGCACCCTAGGAGGGGGCGGCACGTTAACCGGAAACACCATATATTTT.

The CDR3 bases are TGTGCCAGTAGTATAGTTTTGGACGGCTCTGGAAACACCATATATTTT. This gives the protein CASSIVLDGSGNTIYF. The chain recombines TRBV19 with TRBJ1-3; D gene ambiguous. The CDR3 spans 16 residues. CDR1 and CDR2 (germline): LNHDA, SQIVND (reference sequence). V was trimmed by 1 base and J by 0 bases, leaving 10 bases between them.

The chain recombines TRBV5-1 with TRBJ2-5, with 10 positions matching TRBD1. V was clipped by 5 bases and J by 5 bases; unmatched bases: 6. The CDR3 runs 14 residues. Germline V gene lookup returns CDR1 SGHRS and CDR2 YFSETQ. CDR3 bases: TGCGCCAGCAGGGGACAGGGGATTTCGGAGACCCAGTACTTC. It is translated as CASRGQGISETQYF.

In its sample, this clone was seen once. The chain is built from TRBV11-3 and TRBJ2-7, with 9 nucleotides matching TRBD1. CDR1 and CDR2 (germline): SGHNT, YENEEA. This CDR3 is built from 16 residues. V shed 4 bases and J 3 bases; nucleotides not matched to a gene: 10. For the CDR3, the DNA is TGTGCCAGCAGCTCTACAGGGGGCTCGCCTAGCTACGAGCAGTACTTC. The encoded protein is CASSSTGGSPSYEQYF. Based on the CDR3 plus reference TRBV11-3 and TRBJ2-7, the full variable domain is EAGVVQSPRYKIIEKKQPVAFWCNPISGHNTLYWYLQNLGQGPELLIRYENEEAVDDSQLPKDRFSAERLKGVDSTLKIQPAELGDSAVYLCASSSTGGSPSYEQYFGPGTRLTVT.

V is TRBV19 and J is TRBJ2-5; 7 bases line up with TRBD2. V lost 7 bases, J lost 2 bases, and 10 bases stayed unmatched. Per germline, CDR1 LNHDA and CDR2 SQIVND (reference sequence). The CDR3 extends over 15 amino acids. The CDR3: CASTPGWTRQETQYF. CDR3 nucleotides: TGTGCCAGTACCCCAGGGTGGACTAGACAAGAGACCCAGTACTTC.

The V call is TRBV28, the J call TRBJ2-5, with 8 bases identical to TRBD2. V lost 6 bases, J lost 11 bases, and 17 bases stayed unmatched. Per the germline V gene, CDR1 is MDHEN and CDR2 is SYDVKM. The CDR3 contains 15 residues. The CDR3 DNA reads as TGTGCCAGCAGACCGGGACTAGGGGCCCCGCGCGGGCAGTACTTC. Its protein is CASRPGLGAPRGQYF.

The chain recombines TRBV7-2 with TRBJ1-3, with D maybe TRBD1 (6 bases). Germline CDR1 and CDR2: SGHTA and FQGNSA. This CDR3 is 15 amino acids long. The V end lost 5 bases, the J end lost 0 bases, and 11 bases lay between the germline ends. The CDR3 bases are TGTGCCAGCAGCACAACAGGGCTCTCTGGAAACACCATATATTTT. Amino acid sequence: CASSTTGLSGNTIYF.

This CDR3 is CASSELTGVATEQYF. The CDR3 nucleotides read TGTGCCAGCAGTGAATTGACGGGGGTAGCTACCGAGCAGTACTTC. The V call is TRBV6-1, the J call TRBJ2-7, with a possible D match to TRBD2 (6 bases). Between the trimmed V and J ends, which lost 2 bases and 6 bases, there was a span of 17 bases. The V gene's germline CDR1 is MNHNS and CDR2 SASEGT. The CDR3 sequence is 15 residues long.